This T cell receptor (beta chain) was recorded in a study of T-cell reconstitution after alpha-beta-depleted transplantation in children. The study's findings and limits: T-cell counts and diversity at one year post-transplant came mainly from newly produced T cells.

Trimming took off 4 bases at V and 5 bases at J, with 15 bases between the two ends. There are 15 residues in the CDR3. From germline, CDR1 is SGHDN and CDR2 FVKESK. This clonotype has a single count. Its antigen is still unknown. Library preparation (for TCRbeta) was performed with unique molecular identifiers. TCRdb re-derived calls from the PCR reads in MiXCR, one entry per CDR3 protein. The data contain about 980,000 distinct CDR3 sequences, around 30% of them seen just once; the ten biggest clones take up about 28%. The material sequenced was PBMCs, mostly from graft donor cells, taken 360 days after TCRalphabeta/CD19-depleted stem cell transplant. The chain links TRBV14 to TRBJ2-1, with D possibly matching TRBD2 (7 bases). This receptor was obtained from a boy less than two years old who had a stem cell transplant for SCID, so the T cells may come from the graft donor. CDR3 in DNA: TGTGCCAGCAGCCTCAACAGGGAGGGGAACAATGAGCAGTTCTTC. The encoded protein is CASSLNREGNNEQFF.